This record covers a single T cell receptor beta chain. The antigen is unknown. The sample is drawn from a study of a mutant IDH1 vaccine in newly diagnosed glioma. The wider study: Sex among treated patients split around 62% male, roughly 38% female; mean age was roughly 40 years.

The germline V gene has CDR1 LNHDA and CDR2 SQIVND (reference sequence). V was clipped by 5 bases and J by 8 bases; unmatched bases: 19. The CDR3 runs to 17 residues. Profiled with immunoSEQ multiplex PCR; TCRdb holds only in-frame clones, not every one. The sample shows about 30,000 clones, about nine tenths of them seen only once. Time point denoted: week 5, during vaccination. Vaccination comprised doses that each held 300 ug of mutant IDH1 20-mer peptide, plus topical imiquimod. Tumors from donors were new WHO grade 3 or 4 IDH1-mutant astrocytomas with ATRX loss. This material consisted of peripheral blood mononuclear cells (PBMCs), taken from a glioma patient whose treatment included an IDH1 peptide vaccine. The chain employs TRBV19 and TRBJ1-2, with 8 positions matching TRBD1. The sequence derives from a woman in her forties with glioma. Some clones in this sample may be carry-over from other donors' samples. In DNA form, the CDR3 reads TGTGCCAGTAGTCCACGCGGACAGGGCTCCTGGGCCGAGGGCTACACCTTC. This gives the protein CASSPRGQGSWAEGYTF. Full variable domain (rest looked up from reference TRBV19 and TRBJ1-2): DGGITQSPKYLFRKEGQNVTLSCEQNLNHDAMYWYRQDPGQGLRLIYYSQIVNDFQKGDIAEGYSVSREKKESFPLTVTSAQKNPTAFYLCASSPRGQGSWAEGYTFGSGTRLTVV.